The 7 T cell receptor beta chains below were found in one sample sequenced in a study of T-cell reconstitution after alpha-beta-depleted transplantation in children. Unique molecular identifiers featured in how the TCRbeta library was prepared. MiXCR, applied by TCRdb to the PCR reads, yields one record per CDR3 protein. The sample holds approximately 1,000,000 distinct CDR3 sequences, less than 30% seen once. The specimen comprised PBMCs, mostly from graft donor cells, sampled 360 days after TCRalphabeta/CD19-depleted stem cell transplant. The receptors originated from a boy younger than two who had a stem cell transplant for SCID, so the T cells may come from the graft donor.

At least ten counts were recorded for this clonotype. This rearrangement joins TRBV24-1 to TRBJ2-2; D not resolved. The CDR3 length is 14 residues. V was pared by 1 base and J by 3 bases, with 5 bases between. CDR1 is KGHDR and CDR2 is SFDVKD in the germline V gene. CDR3 coding DNA: TGTGCCACCAGTGATTTCAAGGACACCGGGGAGCTGTTTTTT. It translates to CATSDFKDTGELFF.

The J gene is TRBJ2-5, the V gene TRBV11-1; 10 bases are a match to TRBD1. This CDR3 has 20 amino acids. The J segment lost 1 base and the V segment lost 5 bases, leaving 19 bases of the junction unmatched. Looked up from germline, CDR1 is SGHAT and CDR2 is FQDESV (reference sequence). The CDR3 spells CASSPIKVPADRGAQETQYF. For the CDR3, the DNA is TGTGCCAGCAGCCCGATCAAGGTTCCCGCGGACAGGGGGGCCCAAGAGACCCAGTACTTC.

The J gene is TRBJ2-5, the V gene TRBV15, with TRBD2 matching 7 bases. The CDR3 consists of 20 residues. J was trimmed by 4 bases and V by 3 bases; bases with no gene match: 23. Looked up from germline, CDR1 is LNHNV and CDR2 is YYDKDF (reference sequence). The CDR3 here is CATSRPALWRAGEPRETQYF. CDR3 coding DNA: TGTGCCACCAGCAGGCCCGCTCTGTGGCGGGCGGGGGAGCCGCGAGAGACCCAGTACTTC. The variable domain in full, with the rest retrieved from reference TRBV15 and TRBJ2-5, is DAMVIQNPRYQVTQFGKPVTLSCSQTLNHNVMYWYQQKSSQAPKLLFHYYDKDFNNEADTPDNFQSRRPNTSFCFLDIRSPGLGDTAMYLCATSRPALWRAGEPRETQYFGPGTRLLVL.

The chain joins TRBV12-3 or TRBV12-4 to TRBJ2-3; 9 positions match TRBD2. This CDR3 is built from 16 residues. J gave up 4 bases and V 6 bases, and 11 bases lay outside the gene matches. The CDR3 nucleotides read TGTGCCAGCAGCCCCCCGGGACTAGCTCGCGCAGATACGCAGTATTTT. This codes for CASSPPGLARADTQYF.

The V and J genes are TRBV29-1 and TRBJ2-2; D possibly corresponds to TRBD2 (5 bases). V was clipped by 5 bases and J by 4 bases, with 14 bases between them. CDR3 length: 14 amino acids. CDR1 SQVTM and CDR2 ANQGSEA come from the germline V gene. DNA of the CDR3: TGCAGCGTTATCCGGGGAGTCGGCACCGGGGAGCTGTTTTTT. Its translation: CSVIRGVGTGELFF.

This clonotype showed up just a few times. This chain links TRBV12-3 or TRBV12-4 with TRBJ1-2; no clear D gene. V was clipped by 4 bases and J by 5 bases, with 8 bases between them. CDR3 length: 12 residues. The CDR3 spells CASSYILYGYTF. CDR3 nucleotide sequence: TGTGCCAGCAGTTACATCCTTTATGGCTACACCTTC.

This chain links TRBV10-3 with TRBJ2-5; D is tentatively TRBD1 or TRBD2 (5 bases each). The germline V and J ends were trimmed by 6 bases and 0 bases, with 8 bases remaining between them. The germline CDR1 and CDR2 sequences are ENHRY and SYGVKD. The CDR3 is made up of 13 amino acids. The CDR3 is CAISRGNQETQYF. The CDR3 nucleotides read TGTGCCATCAGCCGGGGCAACCAAGAGACCCAGTACTTC.